This TCR beta chain originates from a study of T cell responses to AZD1222 COVID-19 vaccine. Study-wide background: Investigators merged groups given second doses at roughly 4 or roughly 12 weeks. General study results and limits: Only six individuals given AZD1222 were seropositive at baseline. The donors showed a predominance of white British ancestry and of females, with possible underestimation of clonal diversity.

TCRdb's copy holds only in-frame clones and misses some; the assay was immunoSEQ multiplex PCR. The sample contains more than 150,000 clones, 90% of which appear only once. In regard to this clone: No antigen is known for it.

The germline V gene encodes CDR1 SGHNT and CDR2 YYREEE (reference sequence). The J segment lost 8 bases and the V segment lost 3 bases, leaving 10 bases of the junction unmatched. This CDR3 contains 14 residues. The sample was peripheral blood, taken on day 0 of AZD1222 vaccination. This receptor was identified in an adult in good health. The genes are TRBV5-4 and TRBJ1-2, with TRBD1 identical over 7 bases. In DNA, the CDR3 is TGTGCCAGCAGCTCGAGGCAGACAGGGCAGGGCTACACCTTC. Translating gives CASSSRQTGQGYTF.